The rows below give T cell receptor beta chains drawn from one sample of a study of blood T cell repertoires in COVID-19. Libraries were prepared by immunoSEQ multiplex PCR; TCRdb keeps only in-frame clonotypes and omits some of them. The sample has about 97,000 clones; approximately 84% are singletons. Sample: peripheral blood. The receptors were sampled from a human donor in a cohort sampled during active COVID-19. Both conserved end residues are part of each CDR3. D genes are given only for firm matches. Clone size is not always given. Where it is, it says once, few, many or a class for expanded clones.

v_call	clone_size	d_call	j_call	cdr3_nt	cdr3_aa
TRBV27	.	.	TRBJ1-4	TGTGCCAGCAGTTTAAGGGAGGGGGAAAAACTGTTTTTT	CASSLREGEKLFF
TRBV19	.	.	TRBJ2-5	TGTGCCAGTACCCCAGCGGTGTCCAGCACCCAGTACTTC	CASTPAVSSTQYF
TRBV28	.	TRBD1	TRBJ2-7	TGTGCCAGCAGTTTATGGGGTTTTCCGGGACAGGCCCACTGGGACGAGCAGTACTTC	CASSLWGFPGQAHWDEQYF
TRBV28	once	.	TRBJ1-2	TGTGCCAGCAGTTTACGGGATTACTATGGCTACACCTTC	CASSLRDYYGYTF
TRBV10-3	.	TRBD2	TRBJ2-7	TGTGCCACCGGACTAGCGGGGCTCTCCTACGAGCAGTACTTC	CATGLAGLSYEQYF
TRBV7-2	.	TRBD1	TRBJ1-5	TGTGCCAGCAGCTTGCAGGGGGGCAATCAGCCCCAGCATTTT	CASSLQGGNQPQHF
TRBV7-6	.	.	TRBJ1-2	TGTGCCAGCAGCTTTATACCGGGACAAGGGTATGATGGCTACACCTTC	CASSFIPGQGYDGYTF
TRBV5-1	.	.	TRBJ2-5	TGCGCCAGCAGCTTGTACTCCGGAGGGACCGGCAAAGAGACCCAGTACTTC	CASSLYSGGTGKETQYF
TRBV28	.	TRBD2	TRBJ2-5	TGTGCCAGCAGTTTAAATCGGCGGCGGGGGGTCCAAGAGACCCAGTACTTC	CASSLNRRRGVQETQYF
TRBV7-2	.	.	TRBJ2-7	TGTGCCAGCACCTCTGACCGGGGGAGCTCCTACGAGCAGTACTTC	CASTSDRGSSYEQYF
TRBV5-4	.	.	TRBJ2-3	TGTGCCAGCAGCTCCCCAGTCACAGATACGCAGTATTTT	CASSSPVTDTQYF
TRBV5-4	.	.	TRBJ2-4	TGTGCCAGCAGCTCCCAGGGGCTAGCCAAAAACATTCAGTACTTC	CASSSQGLAKNIQYF
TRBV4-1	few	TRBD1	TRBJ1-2	TGCGCCAGCAGCCAAGCTCAGGGGGACTATGGCTACACCTTC	CASSQAQGDYGYTF
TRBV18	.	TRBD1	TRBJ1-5	TGTGCCAGCTCACGATACGGACAGGGGGGGCAGCCCCAGCATTTT	CASSRYGQGGQPQHF
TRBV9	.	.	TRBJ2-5	TGTGCCAGCAGCCTTTCCGGGATCGGGGTAGAGACCCAGTACTTC	CASSLSGIGVETQYF
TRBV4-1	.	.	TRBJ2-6	TGCGCCAGCAGGCTGGGGTCGGGGACTGGGGCCAACGTCCTGACTTTC	CASRLGSGTGANVLTF
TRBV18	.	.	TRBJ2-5	TGTGCCAGCTCACCACCGGTGTCGGGACAAGAGACCCAGTACTTC	CASSPPVSGQETQYF
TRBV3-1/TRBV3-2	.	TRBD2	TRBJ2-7	TGTGCCAGCAGCGGGACTAGCGGATCCTACGAGCAGTACTTC	CASSGTSGSYEQYF
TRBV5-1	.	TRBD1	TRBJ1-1	TGCGCCAGCAGCAGGAGGGACAGGGCGGACACTGAAGCTTTCTTT	CASSRRDRADTEAFF
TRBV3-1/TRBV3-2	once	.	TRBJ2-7	TGTGCCAGCAGCCCACAGGGAAATGGCGAGCAGTACTTC	CASSPQGNGEQYF
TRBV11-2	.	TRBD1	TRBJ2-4	TGTGCCAGCAGCTTAGACGCCTTACAGGGGGCCAAAAACATTCAGTACTTC	CASSLDALQGAKNIQYF
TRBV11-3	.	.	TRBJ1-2	TGTGCCAGCAGCTTAGCGGGAGCTAACTATGGCTACACCTTC	CASSLAGANYGYTF
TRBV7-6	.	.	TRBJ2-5	TGTGCCAGCAGCTTAGAAGGGAAGGGGTATGAAGAGACCCAGTACTTC	CASSLEGKGYEETQYF
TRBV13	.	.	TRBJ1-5	TGTGCCAGCAGAGACGGACAAAGAGATCAGCCCCAGCATTTT	CASRDGQRDQPQHF
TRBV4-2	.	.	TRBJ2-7	TGTGCCAGCAGCCAAGAAGATCGGAGCTACGAGCAGTACTTC	CASSQEDRSYEQYF
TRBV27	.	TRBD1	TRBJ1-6	TGTGCCAGCAGGGGACAGGGGTTTTACTATAATTCACCCCTCCACTTT	CASRGQGFYYNSPLHF
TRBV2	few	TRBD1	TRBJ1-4	TGTGCCAGCAAACGACAGGGCACTAATGAAAAACTGTTTTTT	CASKRQGTNEKLFF
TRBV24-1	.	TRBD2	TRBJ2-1	TGTGCCACCAGTGATCCGCTAGCGGGGGGCCACTCGGTGCAGTTCTTC	CATSDPLAGGHSVQFF
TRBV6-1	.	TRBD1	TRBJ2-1	TGTGCCAGCAGTGAACGGGACAGGGTATGGAATGAGCAGTTCTTC	CASSERDRVWNEQFF
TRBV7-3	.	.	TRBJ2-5	TGTGCCAGCAGCTCGAACCGGGGAGCAGAGACCCAGTACTTC	CASSSNRGAETQYF
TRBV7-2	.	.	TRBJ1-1	TGTGCCAGCAGCTCCTCGCGGGGGTCCCAAGCTTTCTTT	CASSSSRGSQAFF
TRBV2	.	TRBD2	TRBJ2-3	TGTGCCAGCAGTGTGCGCGGACTAGCGGGGGGACGCACAGATACGCAGTATTTT	CASSVRGLAGGRTDTQYF
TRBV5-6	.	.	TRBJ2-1	TGTGCCAGCAGCTTCGTGACTGGAACAGGGTACCATGAGCAGTTCTTC	CASSFVTGTGYHEQFF
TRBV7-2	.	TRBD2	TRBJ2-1	TGTGCCAGCAGCTTGTTAAGCGGGGCTTACAATGAGCAGTTCTTC	CASSLLSGAYNEQFF
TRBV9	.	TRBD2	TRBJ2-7	TGTGCCAGCAGCGCAGGAGCGGGGGGATTGTACGAGCAGTACTTC	CASSAGAGGLYEQYF
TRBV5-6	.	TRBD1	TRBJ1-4	TGTGCCAGCAGCTCAGGACAGGGGCCTAATGAAAAACTGTTTTTT	CASSSGQGPNEKLFF